This T cell receptor beta chain was observed in a study of blood T cell repertoires in COVID-19. Study details: Collection of acute and convalescent COVID-19 samples took place in the United States, Italy and Spain. In each case, the material was cDNA or gDNA derived from T cells, B-cell-depleted T cells, or PBMCs.

Produced via immunoSEQ multiplex PCR; TCRdb's table is partial and in-frame only. The sample has some 70,000 clones; over 70% are singletons. Sequenced input: peripheral blood. The source is a human donor in a cohort sampled during active COVID-19.

This chain's CDR3 is CASSLVDTGTGELFF. CDR3 sequence (DNA): TGTGCCAGCAGCTTAGTCGATACAGGCACCGGGGAGCTGTTTTTT. The rearrangement joins TRBV7-2 to TRBJ2-2, with a possible D match to TRBD1 (5 bases). The germline V gene has CDR1 SGHTA and CDR2 FQGNSA. Trimming took 1 base from V and 4 from J, leaving 10 bases between them. This CDR3 has 15 amino acids.